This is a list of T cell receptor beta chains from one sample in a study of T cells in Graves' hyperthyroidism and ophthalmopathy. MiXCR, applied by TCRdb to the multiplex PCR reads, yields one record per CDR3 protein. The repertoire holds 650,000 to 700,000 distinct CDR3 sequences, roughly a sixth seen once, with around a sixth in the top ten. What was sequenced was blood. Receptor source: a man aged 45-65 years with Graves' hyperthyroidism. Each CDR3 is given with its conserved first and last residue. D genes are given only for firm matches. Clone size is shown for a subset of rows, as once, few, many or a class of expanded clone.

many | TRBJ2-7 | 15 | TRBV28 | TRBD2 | TGTGCCAGCACCCCACTAGCGGCCGTTTCCTACGAGCAGTACTTC | CASTPLAAVSYEQYF
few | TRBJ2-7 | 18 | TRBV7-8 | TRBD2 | TGTGCCAGCAGCTTAGGAGGTATGGCGGGAGGCATCTCCTACGAGCAGTACTTC | CASSLGGMAGGISYEQYF
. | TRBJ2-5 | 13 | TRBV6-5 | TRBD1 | TGTGCCAGCAGTTGGGGACAGAAAGAGACCCAGTACTTC | CASSWGQKETQYF
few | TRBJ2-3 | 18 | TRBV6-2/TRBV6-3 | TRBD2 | TGTGCCAGCAGTCCTTATCAGGGACTAGCGGTCAGCACAGATACGCAGTATTTT | CASSPYQGLAVSTDTQYF
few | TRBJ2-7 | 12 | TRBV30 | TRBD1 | TGTGCCTGGAGTGTCACAGGGGACGAGCAGTACTTC | CAWSVTGDEQYF
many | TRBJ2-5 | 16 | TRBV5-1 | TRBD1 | TGCGCCAGCAGCTTGGCGACCAGGGGGAACCAAGAGACCCAGTACTTC | CASSLATRGNQETQYF
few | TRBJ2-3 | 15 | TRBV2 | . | TGTGCCAACAGTCCTTCGACGGCTGCCACAGATACGCAGTATTTT | CANSPSTAATDTQYF
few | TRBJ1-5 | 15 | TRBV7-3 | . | TGTGCCAGCAGCTTGGGAGGAGGTACAAATCAGCCCCAGCATTTT | CASSLGGGTNQPQHF
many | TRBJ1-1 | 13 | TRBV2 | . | TGTGCCAGCACCAGAACCGTGAACACTGAAGCTTTCTTT | CASTRTVNTEAFF
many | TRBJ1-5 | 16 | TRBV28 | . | TGTGCCAGCAGTCCGGGGGGGGGTAATAGCAATCAGCCCCAGCATTTT | CASSPGGGNSNQPQHF
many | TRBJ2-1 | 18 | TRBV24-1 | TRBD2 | TGTGCCACCAGGGGGACTAGCGGGAGCTCCTCTTTCCACAATGAGCAGTTCTTC | CATRGTSGSSSFHNEQFF
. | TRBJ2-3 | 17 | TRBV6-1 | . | TGTGCCAGCAGTCCAGACAGCGGAATGTTGAGCACAGATACGCAGTATTTT | CASSPDSGMLSTDTQYF
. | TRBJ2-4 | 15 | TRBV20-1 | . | TGCAGCGCCCCCCCCCCGGGACTAGCCAAAAACATTCAGTACTTC | CSAPPPGLAKNIQYF
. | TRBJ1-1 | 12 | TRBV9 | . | TGTGCCAGCAGCCCCTGGGGGGGTGAAGCTTTCTTT | CASSPWGGEAFF
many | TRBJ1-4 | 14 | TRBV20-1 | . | TGCAGTGCTGCGACCAGGATTGGGTATGAAAAACTGTTTTTT | CSAATRIGYEKLFF
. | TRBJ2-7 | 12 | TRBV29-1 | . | TGCAGCGTTGTGGGGGGCTACTACGAGCAGTACTTC | CSVVGGYYEQYF
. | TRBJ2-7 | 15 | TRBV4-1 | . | TGCGCCAGCAGCCACCTGGTAATTTTCTCCTACGAGCAGTACTTC | CASSHLVIFSYEQYF
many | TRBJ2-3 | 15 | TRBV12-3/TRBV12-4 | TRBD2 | TGTGCCAGCAGAAAGGGACTAGCGGTCACAGATACGCAGTATTTT | CASRKGLAVTDTQYF
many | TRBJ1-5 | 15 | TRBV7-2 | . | TGTGCCAGCAGCTTATCTACGGTGATGGCTCAGCCCCAGCATTTT | CASSLSTVMAQPQHF
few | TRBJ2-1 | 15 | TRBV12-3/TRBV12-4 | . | TGTGCCAGCCTCATGAACGGACTTTTTGACAATGAGCAGTTCTTC | CASLMNGLFDNEQFF
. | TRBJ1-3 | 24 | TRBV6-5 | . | TGTGCCAGCAGTTACTCAACACGGTTTGTTCCCCAAAGGAGAGGCCCAAGCTCTGGAAACACCATATATTTT | CASSYSTRFVPQRRGPSSGNTIYF
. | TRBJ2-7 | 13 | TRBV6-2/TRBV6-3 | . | TGTGCCATCCGACACGCCTCCCCCGACGAGCAGTACTTC | CAIRHASPDEQYF
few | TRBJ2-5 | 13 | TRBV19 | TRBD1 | TGTGCCAGTAGTGGGACAGTTGAGGAGACCCAGTACTTC | CASSGTVEETQYF
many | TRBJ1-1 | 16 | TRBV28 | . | TGTGCCAGCAGTTTGGGAAATTCCCTGTTGAACACTGAAGCTTTCTTT | CASSLGNSLLNTEAFF
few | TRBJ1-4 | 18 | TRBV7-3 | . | TGTGCCAGCAGCTTATTCCACACCAAGCGGGAAATCAATGAAAAACTGTTTTTT | CASSLFHTKREINEKLFF
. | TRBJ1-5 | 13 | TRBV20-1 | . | TGCAGTGCTAGACTCAGGGCTGATCAGCCCCAGCATTTT | CSARLRADQPQHF
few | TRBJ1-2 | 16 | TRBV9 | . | TGTGCCAGCAGCGTAGACCTCGGCTTTGCTTACTATGGCTACACCTTC | CASSVDLGFAYYGYTF
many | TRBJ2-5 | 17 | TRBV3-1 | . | TGTGCCAGCAGCCAACACCCACAGGGCGGTGGCCAAGAGACCCAGTACTTC | CASSQHPQGGGQETQYF
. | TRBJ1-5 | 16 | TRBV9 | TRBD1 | TGTGCCAGCAGCTCTGGGACAGGCGAGAGCAATCAGCCCCAGCATTTT | CASSSGTGESNQPQHF
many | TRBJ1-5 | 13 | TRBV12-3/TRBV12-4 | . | TGTGCCAGCAGTTGGACAACTAATCAGCCCCAGCATTTT | CASSWTTNQPQHF
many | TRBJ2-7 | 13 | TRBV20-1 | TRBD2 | TGCAGTGCTAGTCTAGCGGGAGGCCACGAGCAGTACTTC | CSASLAGGHEQYF
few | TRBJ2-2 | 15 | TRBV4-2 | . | TGTGCCAGCAGCCAATCTACCGCCGGCACCGGGGAGCTGTTTTTT | CASSQSTAGTGELFF
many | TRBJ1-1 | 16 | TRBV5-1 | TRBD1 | TGCGCCAGCAGCCGAGCCGGACAGGGATCGAACACTGAAGCTTTCTTT | CASSRAGQGSNTEAFF
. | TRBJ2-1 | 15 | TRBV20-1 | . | TGCAGTGCTAGAGATCACGGGAGTACCTACAATGAGCAGTTCTTC | CSARDHGSTYNEQFF
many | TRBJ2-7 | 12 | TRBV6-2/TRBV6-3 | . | TGTGCCAGCAGTTGGGACACCTACGAGCAGTACTTC | CASSWDTYEQYF
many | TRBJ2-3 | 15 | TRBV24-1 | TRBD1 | TGTGCCACCAGTACAACAGGGGGCTCGACAGATACGCAGTATTTT | CATSTTGGSTDTQYF
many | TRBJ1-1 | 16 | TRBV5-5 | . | TGTGCCAGCAGCTTTTTGGAGGGCGCTGGGAACACTGAAGCTTTCTTT | CASSFLEGAGNTEAFF